This passage covers 32 T cell receptor beta chains from one sample sequenced in a study of human T cells and chemical hapten exposure. As for time point: patch test 1, 2 weeks after DPC sensitization. Noted treatment: therapeutic diphenylcyclopropenone sensitization with weekly scalp DPC. TCRdb processed the RACE reads anew with MiXCR; each CDR3 protein has one entry. The sample includes around 50,000 distinct CDR3 sequences, approximately 8.6% of them seen just once. The source was whole blood, collected in connection with sensitization to the hapten diphenylcyclopropenone (DPC). All receptors derive from a middle-aged woman with alopecia areata. Some clones in this sample may be carry-over from other donors' samples.

The V and J genes are TRBV19 and TRBJ1-5; a weak D match, TRBD1 (5 bases). The CDR3 contains 15 residues. Trimming removed 11 bases at V and 0 bases at J, with 17 bases between. Germline values: CDR1 LNHDA, CDR2 SQIVND (reference sequence). This CDR3 reads CAGSRGEGSNQPQHF. In DNA form, the CDR3 reads TGTGCCGGATCCCGGGGGGAAGGTAGCAATCAGCCCCAGCATTTT.

V and J are TRBV4-2 and TRBJ2-1; D unresolved. The germline V gene has CDR1 LGHNA and CDR2 YNFKEQ. The V and J ends lost 0 bases and 3 bases respectively, with 9 bases between them. The CDR3 covers 15 residues. Here the CDR3 reads CASSQDLRVYNEQFF. The CDR3 region has the DNA TGTGCCAGCAGCCAAGACTTGCGCGTCTACAATGAGCAGTTCTTC.

Only a few counts were recorded for this clonotype. V usage is TRBV20-1 and J usage is TRBJ1-5; 8 nucleotides match TRBD1. The CDR3 has 16 residues. CDR1 is DFQATT and CDR2 is SNEGSKA in the germline V gene (reference sequence). Trimming cost V 3 bases and J 3 bases; bases outside gene matches: 10. CDR3 bases: TGCAGTGCTAGGAGCTTAGGACAGGGACTCAATCAGCCCCAGCATTTT. Its protein product is CSARSLGQGLNQPQHF.

This clonotype was found many times. The chain uses TRBV9 and TRBJ2-3; no reliable D call. V shed 0 bases and J shed 8 bases, with 10 bases lying between them. Germline V gives CDR1 SGDLS, CDR2 YYNGEE. This CDR3 is 13 amino acids long. The CDR3 loop is CASSVGHAGTQYF. CDR3 DNA: TGTGCCAGCAGCGTAGGACACGCCGGTACGCAGTATTTT. Full variable domain (remainder filled in from reference TRBV9 and TRBJ2-3): DSGVTQTPKHLITATGQRVTLRCSPRSGDLSVYWYQQSLDQGLQFLIQYYNGEERAKGNILERFSAQQFPDLHSELNLSSLELGDSALYFCASSVGHAGTQYFGPGTRLTVL.

This clonotype was found many times. The V gene is TRBV18, the J gene TRBJ1-4; D is perhaps TRBD1 (5 bases). The CDR3 has 13 residues. V was clipped by 3 bases and J by 3 bases, with 5 bases between them. CDR1 and CDR2 from the germline V gene are KGHSH and LQKENI. CDR3 in DNA: TGTGCCAGCTCACCGGGACCTAATGAAAAACTGTTTTTT. Its translation is CASSPGPNEKLFF.

This clonotype occurred many times. The rearrangement uses TRBV4-1 and TRBJ1-5, with no clear D. The CDR3 totals 13 residues. Germline V gives CDR1 MGHRA, CDR2 YSYEKL. V lost 3 bases and J lost 6, with 9 bases in between. The CDR3 nucleotides are TGCGCCAGCAGCCAGGTTGTTAGTCAGCCCCAGCATTTT. It specifies CASSQVVSQPQHF.

The rearrangement uses TRBV7-9 and TRBJ2-7; D is possibly TRBD2 (6 bases). CDR1 SEHNR and CDR2 FQNEAQ come from the germline V gene (reference sequence). The CDR3 sequence is 12 residues long. Trimming took 5 bases from V and 6 from J, leaving 11 bases between them. CDR3 amino acids: CASSRTSSEQYF. DNA for the CDR3: TGTGCCAGCAGCCGAACTAGCTCCGAGCAGTACTTC. Together with reference TRBV7-9 and TRBJ2-7, the CDR3 gives the full variable domain: DTGVSQNPRHKITKRGQNVTFRCDPISEHNRLYWYRQTLGQGPEFLTYFQNEAQLEKSRLLSDRFSAERPKGSFSTLEIQRTEQGDSAMYLCASSRTSSEQYFGPGTRLTVT.

The J gene is TRBJ1-1, the V gene TRBV28; weak D call: TRBD1 (6 bases). CDR1 MDHEN and CDR2 SYDVKM come from the germline V gene. The V and J ends lost 5 bases and 5 bases respectively, with 24 bases between them. CDR3 length: 17 amino acids. The CDR3 region is CASSPLPRRRGGTEAFF. The DNA of the CDR3 is TGTGCCAGCAGTCCCCTACCCCGTCGCAGGGGAGGGACTGAAGCTTTCTTT.

This chain joins TRBV3-1 and TRBJ2-7, with 8 bases identical to TRBD1. CDR1 and CDR2 from the germline V gene are LGHDT and YNNKEL (reference sequence). The CDR3 loop spans 14 amino acids. V was clipped by 9 bases and J by 1 base; unmatched bases: 8. The CDR3 region is CASKPRQGSYEQYF. The CDR3 DNA follows: TGTGCCAGTAAACCTCGACAGGGGTCCTACGAGCAGTACTTC.

This chain links TRBV7-2 with TRBJ2-7, with D tentatively TRBD1 (6 bases). Germline V gives CDR1 SGHTA, CDR2 FQGNSA. V dropped 4 bases and J dropped 5 bases, with 12 bases sitting between them. The CDR3 runs to 13 residues. In DNA, the CDR3 is TGTGCCAGCAGCTGGGGGACAAGACACGAGCAGTACTTC. Translated: CASSWGTRHEQYF.

This clonotype occurred a few times. V is TRBV29-1 and J is TRBJ2-5; the D gene could be TRBD1 or TRBD2 (5 bases each). The germline CDR1 and CDR2 sequences are SQVTM and ANQGSEA. Trimming took 7 bases from V and 2 from J, leaving 11 bases between them. The CDR3 sequence is 12 residues long. The CDR3 here is CSASWGQETQYF. The CDR3, as DNA: TGCAGCGCTTCATGGGGGCAAGAGACCCAGTACTTC.

Ten or more counts support this clonotype. The genes are TRBV2 and TRBJ2-6; D uncertain. This CDR3 comprises 15 residues. Germline V gene sequence: CDR1 SNHLY, CDR2 FYNNEI. The ends were cut back, 6 bases at V and 2 bases at J, with 11 bases in the middle. CDR3 sequence reads: CASRNGQAGANVLTF. The CDR3 coding sequence is TGTGCCAGCAGGAACGGGCAAGCTGGGGCCAACGTCCTGACTTTC. The full variable domain, completed using reference TRBV2 and TRBJ2-6, is EPEVTQTPSHQVTQMGQEVILRCVPISNHLYFYWYRQILGQKVEFLVSFYNNEISEKSEIFDDQFSVERPDGSNFTLKIRSTKLEDSAMYFCASRNGQAGANVLTFGAGSRLTVL.

The chain couples TRBV29-1 to TRBJ2-2; D gene ambiguous. This CDR3 spans 11 amino acids. The V gene's germline CDR1 is SQVTM and CDR2 ANQGSEA. V was cut by 6 bases and J by 7 bases, with 9 bases left in between. CDR3 region: CSVPSGGELFF. The CDR3 nucleotides are TGCAGCGTGCCATCTGGCGGGGAGCTGTTTTTT.

The rearrangement uses TRBV5-4 and TRBJ1-1; no definite D call. In germline, CDR1 is SGHNT, CDR2 YYREEE (reference sequence). Trimming stripped 0 bases from V and 5 bases from J, with 8 bases between. The CDR3 is 13 amino acids. The CDR3 DNA is TGTGCCAGCAGCTTGGGGGTTTGGACTGAAGCTTTCTTT. Amino acid sequence: CASSLGVWTEAFF.

This clonotype was counted many times. This CDR3 reads CASSLGGQETQYF. CDR3 sequence (DNA): TGTGCCAGCAGCTTAGGGGGGCAAGAGACCCAGTACTTC. This chain connects TRBV13 to TRBJ2-5; D remains unclear. This CDR3 spans 13 amino acids. V lost 0 bases, J lost 2 bases, and 4 bases lay in between. CDR1 is PRHDT and CDR2 is FYEKMQ in the germline V gene (reference sequence).

The chain links TRBV7-9 to TRBJ2-3; possible D gene TRBD2, 5 bases. Trimming removed 6 bases from V and 1 base from J, with 8 bases in between. This CDR3 is 13 amino acids long. Germline-derived CDR1 and CDR2 are SEHNR and FQNEAQ (reference sequence). CDR3 sequence reads: CASSRTGTDTQYF. The CDR3 nucleotides are TGTGCCAGCAGTCGGACTGGCACAGATACGCAGTATTTT.

This clonotype was recorded many times. This chain connects TRBV10-3 to TRBJ2-7; perhaps TRBD2 as D (6 bases). Germline V gene sequence: CDR1 ENHRY, CDR2 SYGVKD. Trimming shortened V by 4 bases and J by 2 bases, and 9 bases separated the two germline ends. The CDR3 length is 13 residues. The CDR3: CAISGGVPYEQYF. The DNA for the CDR3 is TGTGCCATCAGTGGGGGGGTTCCCTACGAGCAGTACTTC.

This clonotype appeared many times. The chain links TRBV28 to TRBJ1-2; maybe TRBD1 (6 bases). V was pared by 4 bases and J by 1 base, with 13 bases between. From germline, CDR1 is MDHEN and CDR2 SYDVKM. CDR3 length equals 15 residues. The CDR3 loop is CASSSGGQINYGYTF. The CDR3 coding sequence is TGTGCCAGCAGTTCCGGAGGACAGATTAACTATGGCTACACCTTC.

This chain links TRBV20-1 with TRBJ2-5; 7 bases are a match to TRBD2. The junction had 16 bases not matched to a gene; V was cut back by 4 bases and J by 2 bases. Germline CDR1 and CDR2: DFQATT and SNEGSKA (reference sequence). The CDR3 runs to 17 residues. The CDR3 DNA follows: TGCAGTGCTAAGGCCCCTGATCTGGGGGGGACGCAAGAGACCCAGTACTTC. Encoded protein: CSAKAPDLGGTQETQYF.

Regarding this clonotype: One end of the junction varies from germline; a read error may be responsible. The chain links TRBV29-1 to TRBJ2-1, with no clear D. CDR1 and CDR2 from the germline V gene are SQVTM and ANQGSEA. The CDR3 loop spans 12 amino acids. The CDR3 sequence is CGVEVNRNEQFF. The DNA for the CDR3 is TGCGGCGTTGAAGTAAATAGGAATGAGCAGTTCTTC.

This clonotype has only a few counts. The chain links TRBV9 to TRBJ1-4; D unresolved. V shed 0 bases and J shed 7 bases, with 7 bases lying between them. This CDR3 spans 13 amino acids. Germline-derived CDR1 and CDR2 are SGDLS and YYNGEE. The CDR3 loop is CASSVDGREKLFF. CDR3 bases: TGTGCCAGCAGCGTAGATGGGCGTGAAAAACTGTTTTTT.

This clonotype occurred many times. The chain couples TRBV11-2 to TRBJ1-1, with D possibly matching TRBD1 (6 bases). The germline V gene has CDR1 SGHAT and CDR2 FQNNGV. CDR3 size: 14 residues. The V end lost 0 bases, the J end lost 3 bases, and 8 bases lay between the germline ends. This CDR3 reads CASSLEDSYTEAFF. CDR3 sequence (DNA): TGTGCCAGCAGCTTAGAGGACAGTTACACTGAAGCTTTCTTT.

This clonotype was detected only a few times. V usage is TRBV4-1 and J usage is TRBJ2-3; 10 positions agree with TRBD2. V gave up 5 bases and J gave up 2 bases; unmatched junction bases: 13. The germline gives CDR1 MGHRA, CDR2 YSYEKL. The CDR3 runs 18 residues. The CDR3 DNA follows: TGCGCCAGCAGCTCCCGATCCAGGCTAGCGGGGGTCACAGATACGCAGTATTTT. It codes for CASSSRSRLAGVTDTQYF.

This clonotype was seen repeatedly, ten times or more. The CDR3 DNA follows: TGTGCCAGCAGTCTAATAGCAGGGGGCCGCCAGCATTTT. Translating it yields CASSLIAGGRQHF. V gene TRBV28 combines with J gene TRBJ1-5; 8 positions agree with TRBD1. In germline, CDR1 is MDHEN, CDR2 SYDVKM. With 5 bases clipped from V and 12 bases from J, the junction kept 9 bases outside the gene matches. The CDR3 sequence is 13 residues long.

This clonotype has more than one count but fewer than ten. This chain connects TRBV19 to TRBJ1-2; D not certain. The CDR3 extends over 14 amino acids. V dropped 1 base and J dropped 3 bases, with 9 bases sitting between them. Germline values: CDR1 LNHDA, CDR2 SQIVND (reference sequence). CDR3 in DNA: TGTGCCAGTAGTATAGTGGCCGGTGACTATGGCTACACCTTC. Protein: CASSIVAGDYGYTF.

The CDR3 protein is CASDKDRGDSGANVLTF. The CDR3 region has the DNA TGTGCCAGCGATAAGGACAGGGGGGACTCTGGGGCCAACGTCCTGACTTTC. The chain joins TRBV12-3 or TRBV12-4 to TRBJ2-6; TRBD1 agrees at 10 bases. The CDR3 length is 17 residues. Unmatched junction bases numbered 7, after V lost 8 bases and J lost 0 bases.

This clonotype was seen only a few times. The genes are TRBV12-3 or TRBV12-4 and TRBJ2-7, with D perhaps matching TRBD1 (5 bases). The CDR3 contains 13 residues. V was pared by 4 bases and J by 5 bases, with 12 bases between. CDR3 residues: CASSYQGSDEQYF. The CDR3 DNA sequence: TGTGCCAGCAGTTATCAGGGTTCGGACGAGCAGTACTTC.

This clonotype has only a few counts. V and J are TRBV20-1 and TRBJ1-1, with D perhaps TRBD1 (5 bases). The ends were cut back, 0 bases at V and 4 bases at J, with 9 bases in the middle. The CDR3 loop spans 13 amino acids. The germline gives CDR1 DFQATT, CDR2 SNEGSKA (reference sequence). The CDR3 region is CSARDQGITEAFF. CDR3 sequence (DNA): TGCAGTGCTAGAGACCAGGGAATCACTGAAGCTTTCTTT.

This clonotype was counted ten times or more. The chain carries TRBV7-8 and TRBJ1-1; D gene ambiguous. The V gene lost 2 bases and the J gene lost 0 bases, with 10 bases spanning the gap. CDR3 length equals 15 residues. Germline V gives CDR1 SGHVS, CDR2 FQNEAQ. The CDR3: CASSLLPGMNTEAFF. As DNA, the CDR3 is TGTGCCAGCAGCTTACTTCCAGGTATGAACACTGAAGCTTTCTTT.

The rearrangement joins TRBV3-1 to TRBJ2-7, with D hard to call. Germline loops: CDR1 LGHDT, CDR2 YNNKEL (reference sequence). The CDR3 is made up of 15 amino acids. V was cut by 0 bases and J by 2 bases, with 11 bases left in between. The CDR3, as DNA: TGTGCCAGCAGCCAAGATTTCGGCAGGACCTACGAGCAGTACTTC. Amino acids: CASSQDFGRTYEQYF.

The table lists this clonotype with many counts. The chain has TRBV3-1 and TRBJ1-6; 9 bases align to TRBD1. CDR1 is LGHDT and CDR2 is YNNKEL in the germline V gene (reference sequence). The CDR3 has 14 residues. Trimming took 4 bases from V and 10 from J; bases not matched to a gene: 5. The CDR3 DNA reads TGTGCCAGCAGCCGGGGACAGGGCAGCTCACCCCTCCACTTT. Translating it yields CASSRGQGSSPLHF.

This clonotype was counted ten times or more. The chain combines TRBV5-1 with TRBJ2-3; D unclear. The CDR3 totals 18 residues. Germline loops: CDR1 SGHRS, CDR2 YFSETQ. Trimming removed 3 bases at V and 0 bases at J, with 20 bases between. CDR3 residues: CASSSPPSYRTSTDTQYF. The CDR3 coding sequence is TGCGCCAGCAGCTCCCCACCCTCTTACCGAACTAGCACAGATACGCAGTATTTT.